These 15 T cell receptor beta chains originate from one sample sequenced in a study of identifying expanded T cells in peripheral blood. The data were produced by immunoSEQ multiplex PCR, yet TCRdb's version contains in-frame clones alone and is incomplete. The sample gives around 120,000 clones, around 88% of which show up once; roughly 15% is in the top ten. The material sequenced was blood. The receptor source for this set is a person aged 18 to 75 in good health.

The V call is TRBV15, the J call TRBJ2-5; 10 nucleotides agree with TRBD2. The CDR3 contains 16 residues. Germline trimming cut 1 base from V and 0 bases from J; bases unmatched to any gene: 2. Germline CDR1 LNHNV, CDR2 YYDKDF (reference sequence). DNA of the CDR3: TGTGCCACCAGCAGAGGAGCGGGGGGGAACCAAGAGACCCAGTACTTC. Amino acids: CATSRGAGGNQETQYF.

V usage is TRBV5-1 and J usage is TRBJ2-3, with D possibly being TRBD1 (6 bases). CDR3 length: 16 residues. Per the germline V gene, CDR1 is SGHRS and CDR2 is YFSETQ. The V end was cut by 0 bases, the J end by 8 bases, with 19 bases between. The CDR3 bases are TGCGCCAGCAGCTTGGTCGCAGGGGACACAAAATTTACGCAGTATTTT. Residues: CASSLVAGDTKFTQYF.

The chain joins TRBV27 to TRBJ2-1, with TRBD1 matching over 8 bases. This CDR3 has 19 amino acids. Germline V gene data show CDR1 as MNHEY and CDR2 as SMNVEV (reference sequence). Unmatched junction bases numbered 16, after V lost 6 bases and J lost 0 bases. CDR3 region: CASSQKGSGQDLSYNEQFF. CDR3 coding DNA: TGTGCCAGCAGCCAAAAGGGGTCGGGACAGGACCTCTCCTACAATGAGCAGTTCTTC.

The chain combines TRBV5-6 with TRBJ1-4; D uncertain. V lost 4 bases and J lost 8, with 15 bases in between. Germline loops: CDR1 SGHDT, CDR2 YYEEEE. This CDR3 is built from 14 residues. DNA of the CDR3: TGTGCCAGCAGCCGGACCGAGGAGATAGAAAAACTGTTTTTT. This gives the protein CASSRTEEIEKLFF.

The chain joins TRBV5-4 to TRBJ2-1, with 7 bases that match TRBD1. The CDR3 is 15 amino acids. Germline assignment: CDR1 SGHNT and CDR2 YYREEE (reference sequence). Trimming removed 4 bases from V and 3 bases from J; junction bases left unmatched: 7. This CDR3 is CASSPTGDVYNEQFF. DNA for the CDR3: TGTGCCAGCAGCCCTACAGGGGACGTCTACAATGAGCAGTTCTTC. Full variable domain (outside the CDR3, taken from reference TRBV5-4 and TRBJ2-1): ETGVTQSPTHLIKTRGQQVTLRCSSQSGHNTVSWYQQALGQGPQFIFQYYREEENGRGNFPPRFSGLQFPNYSSELNVNALELDDSALYLCASSPTGDVYNEQFFGPGTRLTVL.

The CDR3 DNA sequence: TGTGCCAGTAGTATGAGTGGAGCGGATCGGAATGAGCAGTTCTTC. Amino acids: CASSMSGADRNEQFF. The V gene is TRBV19, the J gene TRBJ2-1; a weak D match, TRBD2 (5 bases). V dropped 3 bases and J dropped 7 bases, with 16 bases sitting between them. This CDR3 is built from 15 residues. Germline V gene sequence: CDR1 LNHDA, CDR2 SQIVND (reference sequence).

CDR3 coding DNA: TGTGCCAGTAGTTCCCACGGACTAGCGGGGGGATCCACAGATACGCAGTATTTT. It is translated as CASSSHGLAGGSTDTQYF. The V and J genes are TRBV19 and TRBJ2-3, with TRBD2 matching over 14 bases. With 5 bases clipped from V and 2 bases from J, the junction kept 9 bases outside the gene matches. Germline V gives CDR1 LNHDA, CDR2 SQIVND (reference sequence). The CDR3 extends over 18 amino acids.

The V and J genes are TRBV7-9 and TRBJ1-3; a possible D gene is TRBD1 (6 bases). V lost 4 bases and J lost 4, with 17 bases in between. This CDR3 has 16 amino acids. Germline assignment: CDR1 SEHNR and CDR2 FQNEAQ (reference sequence). The CDR3 here is CASSSGQGIDGNTIYF. As DNA, the CDR3 is TGTGCCAGCAGCTCGGGACAAGGGATTGACGGAAACACCATATATTTT.

The J gene is TRBJ2-4, the V gene TRBV4-1, with 8 nucleotides matching TRBD1. V lost 4 bases to trimming and J lost 0 bases; unmatched junction nucleotides: 8. Germline CDR1 MGHRA, CDR2 YSYEKL. CDR3 length equals 17 residues. The CDR3 region is CASSPRWTGQAKNIQYF. DNA for the CDR3: TGCGCCAGCAGCCCCCGATGGACAGGGCAAGCCAAAAACATTCAGTACTTC.

The chain uses TRBV30 and TRBJ2-2, with D possibly being TRBD2 (5 bases). Trimming stripped 2 bases from V and 7 bases from J, with 17 bases between. Germline V gene data show CDR1 as GTSNPN and CDR2 as SVGIG (reference sequence). CDR3 length equals 15 residues. CDR3 in DNA: TGTGCCTGGAGTTTCGGAGTCCTACGGGGCGGGGAGCTGTTTTTT. Protein product: CAWSFGVLRGGELFF.

The chain combines TRBV23-1 with TRBJ1-2; 12 positions match TRBD1. TRBV23-1 belongs to the ORF category, with a function that is uncertain. The CDR3 is made up of 16 amino acids. V was pared by 9 bases and J by 3 bases, with 11 bases of the junction left unmatched. In DNA, the CDR3 is TGCGCCAGGGCCGGGACAGGGGGCTGTCTTGACTATGGCTACACCTTC. Protein product: CARAGTGGCLDYGYTF.

This clone was found once. V is TRBV5-6 and J is TRBJ2-1; the D gene is possibly TRBD1 (5 bases). The CDR3 totals 15 residues. With 4 bases removed from V and 4 bases from J, the gap between germline ends came to 15 bases. Germline V gene lookup returns CDR1 SGHDT and CDR2 YYEEEE. The CDR3 nucleotides are TGTGCCAGCAGCCTCGGACAAAATACGTACAATGAGCAGTTCTTC. Protein: CASSLGQNTYNEQFF.

The chain employs TRBV6-5 and TRBJ2-3, with TRBD1 matching 10 bases. The CDR3 length is 14 residues. V shed 6 bases, J shed 1 base, and the junction held 1 base outside the gene matches. Germline values: CDR1 MNHEY, CDR2 SVGAGI. CDR3 residues: CASSGTGGTDTQYF. CDR3 bases: TGTGCCAGCAGCGGGACAGGGGGCACAGATACGCAGTATTTT.

The chain couples TRBV18 to TRBJ1-2; D gene unclear. Trimming left V 3 bases short and J 6 bases short, with 14 bases between. Germline CDR1 is KGHSH and CDR2 is LQKENI. The CDR3 consists of 14 residues. The CDR3 protein is CASSPGLTDNGYTF. The CDR3 DNA follows: TGTGCCAGCTCACCCGGACTGACCGACAATGGCTACACCTTC.

This chain connects TRBV6-6 to TRBJ2-1; 9 positions match TRBD1. After removal of 4 bases from V and 4 bases from J, the junction contained 8 bases not matched to a gene. Germline V gives CDR1 MNHNY, CDR2 SVGAGI (reference sequence). The CDR3 length is 16 residues. This chain's CDR3 is CASSFFNRGRYNEQFF. Written as DNA, the CDR3 is TGTGCCAGCAGTTTTTTTAACAGGGGGCGGTACAATGAGCAGTTCTTC.